These 7 T cell receptor beta chains originate from one sample sequenced in a study of blood T cell repertoires in COVID-19. The method was immunoSEQ multiplex PCR; TCRdb's version includes in-frame clones alone and lacks a portion of them. The profile shows around 300,000 clones, just over 90% of them singletons. Input material: peripheral blood. These receptors came from a woman in her twenties or thirties with COVID-19, enrolled during active disease.

The CDR3 loop reads CASNSSGQVGCEQYF. The CDR3 DNA reads TGTGCCAGTAACTCCTCGGGACAGGTTGGTTGCGAGCAGTACTTC. The chain employs TRBV19 and TRBJ2-7, with 8 bases that match TRBD1. V lost 7 bases to trimming and J lost 6 bases; unmatched junction nucleotides: 14. Germline loops: CDR1 LNHDA, CDR2 SQIVND (reference sequence). The CDR3 loop spans 15 amino acids.

The chain employs TRBV10-3 and TRBJ2-1, with a possible D match to TRBD2 (6 bases). The CDR3 length is 14 residues. Trimming cost V 0 bases and J 4 bases, with 7 bases left between them. Germline V lookup: CDR1 ENHRY, CDR2 SYGVKD. The CDR3 sequence is CAISESGRYNEQFF. The CDR3 DNA reads as TGTGCCATCAGTGAGTCCGGGAGATACAATGAGCAGTTCTTC.

This chain connects TRBV6-5 to TRBJ1-1, with a possible D match to TRBD1 (5 bases). Between the trimmed V and J ends, which lost 3 bases and 5 bases, there was a span of 16 bases. CDR3 size: 15 residues. Germline assignment: CDR1 MNHEY and CDR2 SVGAGI. CDR3 region: CASSYSVGGGTEAFF. The CDR3 DNA sequence: TGTGCCAGCAGTTATTCGGTCGGGGGTGGAACTGAAGCTTTCTTT.

The chain employs TRBV7-2 and TRBJ2-3; D gene ambiguous. Germline V CDR1 and CDR2: SGHTA, FQGNSA. V dropped 1 base and J dropped 2 bases, with 4 bases sitting between them. There are 13 residues in the CDR3. The CDR3 sequence: CASSLDYTDTQYF. CDR3 DNA sequence: TGTGCCAGCAGCTTAGACTACACAGATACGCAGTATTTT.

V and J are TRBV2 and TRBJ1-6; D may be TRBD1 (6 bases). Trimming cost V 9 bases and J 7 bases, with 16 bases left between them. This CDR3 spans 14 amino acids. Germline V gene sequence: CDR1 SNHLY, CDR2 FYNNEI. CDR3 sequence: CASRQVVGNSPLHF. CDR3 sequence (DNA): TGTGCCAGTCGACAGGTCGTAGGGAATTCACCCCTCCACTTT.

This chain joins TRBV5-1 and TRBJ2-7; a weak D match, TRBD1 (6 bases). V shed 3 bases and J shed 4 bases, with 17 bases lying between them. Looked up from germline, CDR1 is SGHRS and CDR2 is YFSETQ. The CDR3 covers 15 residues. DNA for the CDR3: TGCGCCAGCAGCTACCCGGGACAAGAAACTTACGAGCAGTACTTC. Protein sequence: CASSYPGQETYEQYF.

This rearrangement joins TRBV7-2 to TRBJ1-2; 7 bases line up with TRBD1. V dropped 4 bases and J dropped 8; count of bases not matched to a gene: 7. There are 13 residues in the CDR3. Germline V gives CDR1 SGHTA, CDR2 FQGNSA. CDR3 nucleotides: TGTGCCAGCAGCTCCGCAGGGGGTCCAGGCTACACCTTC. This translates into CASSSAGGPGYTF.